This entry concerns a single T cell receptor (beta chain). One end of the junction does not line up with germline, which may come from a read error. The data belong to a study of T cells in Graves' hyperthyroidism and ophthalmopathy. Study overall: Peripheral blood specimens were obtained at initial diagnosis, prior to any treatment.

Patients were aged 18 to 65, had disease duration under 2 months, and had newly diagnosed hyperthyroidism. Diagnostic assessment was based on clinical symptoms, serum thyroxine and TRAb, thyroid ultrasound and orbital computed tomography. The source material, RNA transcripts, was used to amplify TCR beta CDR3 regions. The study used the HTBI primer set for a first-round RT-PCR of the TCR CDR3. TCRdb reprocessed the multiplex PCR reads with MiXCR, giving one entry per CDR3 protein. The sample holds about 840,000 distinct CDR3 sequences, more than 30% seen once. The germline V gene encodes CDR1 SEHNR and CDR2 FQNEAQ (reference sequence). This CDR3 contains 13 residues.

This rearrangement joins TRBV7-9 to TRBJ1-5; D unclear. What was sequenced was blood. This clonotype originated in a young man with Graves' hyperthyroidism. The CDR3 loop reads CAGSLDSNQPQHF. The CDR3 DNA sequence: TGTGCCGGCAGCTTAGACTCGAATCAGCCCCAGCATTTT.